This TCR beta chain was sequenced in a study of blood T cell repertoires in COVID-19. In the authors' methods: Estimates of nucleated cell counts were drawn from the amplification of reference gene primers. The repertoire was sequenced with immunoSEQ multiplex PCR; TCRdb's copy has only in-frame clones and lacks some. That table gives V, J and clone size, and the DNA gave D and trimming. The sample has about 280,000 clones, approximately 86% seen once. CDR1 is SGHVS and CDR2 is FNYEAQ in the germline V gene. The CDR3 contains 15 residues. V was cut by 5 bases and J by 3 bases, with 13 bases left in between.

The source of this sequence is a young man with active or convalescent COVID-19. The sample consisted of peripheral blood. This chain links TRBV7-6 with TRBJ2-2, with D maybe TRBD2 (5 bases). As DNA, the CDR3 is TGTGCCAGCAGCCCCCAGACTACCTACACCGGGGAGCTGTTTTTT. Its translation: CASSPQTTYTGELFF. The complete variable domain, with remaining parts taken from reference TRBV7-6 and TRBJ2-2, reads GAGVSQSPRYKVTKRGQDVALRCDPISGHVSLYWYRQALGQGPEFLTYFNYEAQQDKSGLPNDRFSAERPEGSISTLTIQRTEQRDSAMYRCASSPQTTYTGELFFGEGSRLTVL.